A selection of T cell receptor beta chains follows, all from one sample in a study of blood T cells in healthy people across ages. One entry per CDR3 protein results from TCRdb running MiXCR on the 5' RACE reads. Of 700,000 to 800,000 distinct CDR3 sequences listed, roughly two fifths were seen once; the top ten hold 20% to 25%. The specimen was blood. The receptors originated from a woman aged 60-75 years in good health. CDR3s include the opening cysteine and the closing phenylalanine or tryptophan. A D gene is named only where the DNA matches it firmly. Clone size is shown for a subset of rows, as once, few, many or a class of expanded clone.

>TRBV12-3/TRBV12-4|.|TRBD2|TRBJ2-1
CANSLLANLYNEQFF
TGTGCCAACAGTCTACTAGCGAATCTCTACAATGAGCAGTTCTTC
>TRBV30|.|.|TRBJ1-5
CAWSVYSNQPQHF
TGTGCCTGGAGTGTCTATAGCAATCAGCCCCAGCATTTT
>TRBV5-4|.|.|TRBJ2-3
CASSLWSRGDTDTQYF
TGTGCCAGCAGCTTGTGGTCCAGGGGAGACACAGATACGCAGTATTTT
>TRBV3-1|.|TRBD2|TRBJ2-5
CASSHLSQRGEKETQYF
TGTGCCAGCAGCCATCTCTCCCAGCGGGGGGAAAAGGAGACCCAGTACTTC
>TRBV2|.|TRBD1|TRBJ2-2
CASSGGTGYTGELFF
TGTGCCAGCAGCGGCGGGACAGGTTACACCGGGGAGCTGTTTTTT
>TRBV18|.|.|TRBJ2-3
CASSPPPVQANTQYF
TGTGCCAGCTCACCACCTCCCGTTCAGGCAAATACGCAGTATTTT
>TRBV6-6|.|.|TRBJ1-1
CAGSILTGDTEAFF
TGTGCCGGCTCGATTCTGACAGGAGACACTGAAGCTTTCTTT
>TRBV7-9|few|.|TRBJ1-2
CASGEGTLGYTF
TGTGCCAGCGGGGAGGGAACACTGGGCTACACCTTC
>TRBV12-3/TRBV12-4|many|.|TRBJ2-7
CASSLRPGTEQYF
TGTGCCAGCAGTTTAAGGCCGGGGACCGAGCAGTACTTC
>TRBV7-9|.|.|TRBJ2-7
CASSLGGGMGEQYF
TGTGCCAGCAGCTTAGGTGGTGGGATGGGCGAGCAGTACTTC
>TRBV7-9|.|TRBD1|TRBJ2-7
CASSYRDRVYEQYF
TGTGCCAGCAGCTACCGGGACAGGGTCTACGAGCAGTACTTC
>TRBV5-1|.|.|TRBJ2-7
CASSPEVPSYEQYF
TGCGCCAGCAGCCCCGAGGTACCCTCCTACGAGCAGTACTTC
>TRBV18|.|TRBD1|TRBJ1-6
CASSQGADNSPLHF
TGTGCCAGCTCCCAGGGGGCGGATAATTCACCCCTCCACTTT
>TRBV6-5|many|TRBD2|TRBJ2-1
CASSLGLAGGHEQFF
TGTGCCAGCAGCCTAGGACTAGCGGGAGGGCATGAGCAGTTCTTC
>TRBV25-1|few|TRBD2|TRBJ2-3
CASSGGSGGTDTQYF
TGTGCCAGCAGCGGGGGTAGCGGGGGCACAGATACGCAGTATTTT
>TRBV20-1|.|.|TRBJ2-1
CSAKKRWAGQLSSYNEQFF
TGCAGTGCTAAAAAAAGGTGGGCGGGACAACTCAGCTCCTACAATGAGCAGTTCTTC
>TRBV14|.|TRBD1|TRBJ2-5
CASSGFGTVQETQYF
TGTGCCAGCAGCGGATTCGGGACAGTTCAAGAGACCCAGTACTTC
>TRBV4-3|.|TRBD2|TRBJ2-2
CASSPPAGGPTGELFF
TGCGCCAGCAGCCCTCCCGCGGGAGGGCCCACCGGGGAGCTGTTTTTT
>TRBV20-1|few|.|TRBJ2-7
CSAINSNSYEQYF
TGCAGTGCTATTAACAGTAATTCCTACGAGCAGTACTTC
>TRBV7-2|few|TRBD2|TRBJ2-7
CASSLGLAGLSSYEQYF
TGTGCCAGCAGCTTGGGACTAGCGGGCCTCAGCTCCTACGAGCAGTACTTC
>TRBV20-1|.|.|TRBJ2-1
CSAPHGSKGNEQFF
TGCAGTGCTCCCCACGGGAGTAAGGGCAATGAGCAGTTCTTC
>TRBV10-3|.|.|TRBJ2-5
CAISTGLEETQYF
TGTGCCATCTCCACCGGGTTGGAGGAGACCCAGTACTTC
>TRBV18|.|TRBD2|TRBJ2-5
CASSERTSGGGEQYF
TGTGCCAGCTCAGAACGGACTAGCGGAGGCGGAGAGCAGTACTTC
>TRBV4-1|.|TRBD2|TRBJ2-5
CASSQDPRSGGETQYF
TGCGCCAGCAGCCAAGATCCGAGGAGCGGGGGAGAGACCCAGTACTTC
>TRBV6-2/TRBV6-3|few|TRBD1|TRBJ2-7
CASSSHDRDEQYF
TGTGCCAGCAGCTCACACGACAGGGACGAGCAGTACTTC
>TRBV6-2/TRBV6-3|.|.|TRBJ2-7
CASTRALAPYEQYF
TGTGCCAGCACCCGGGCCTTAGCCCCCTACGAGCAGTACTTC
>TRBV5-1|once|.|TRBJ1-2
CASSLSGRPDANYGYTF
TGCGCCAGCAGCTTGTCAGGGCGACCTGATGCGAACTATGGCTACACCTTC
>TRBV28|few|TRBD2|TRBJ2-1
CASSRGAGGFYNEQFF
TGTGCCAGCAGTCGGGGGGCGGGAGGGTTCTACAATGAGCAGTTCTTC
>TRBV5-5|many|.|TRBJ2-7
CASSLDAYEQYF
TGTGCCAGCAGCTTGGATGCGTACGAGCAGTACTTC
>TRBV7-3|.|.|TRBJ2-7
CASSLWGGNYEQYF
TGTGCCAGCAGCTTATGGGGTGGAAACTACGAGCAGTACTTC
>TRBV20-1|.|.|TRBJ1-5
CSARDWQGLNQPQHF
TGCAGTGCTAGAGATTGGCAGGGACTTAATCAGCCCCAGCATTTT
>TRBV9|few|.|TRBJ2-3
CASSAPGTDTQYF
TGTGCCAGCAGCGCTCCTGGCACAGATACGCAGTATTTT
>TRBV29-1|.|TRBD1|TRBJ2-5
CSGGQGTETQYF
TGCAGCGGGGGACAGGGGACCGAGACCCAGTACTTC
>TRBV5-1|.|.|TRBJ2-5
CASSLALGETQYF
TGCGCCAGCAGCTTGGCCTTGGGGGAGACCCAGTACTTC
>TRBV7-8|.|.|TRBJ2-5
CAISLRYEQYF
TGTGCCATCAGCTTAAGGTATGAGCAGTACTTC
>TRBV6-5|.|.|TRBJ2-3
CASIYFGGDTQYF
TGTGCCAGCATTTACTTCGGCGGCGATACGCAGTATTTT
>TRBV9|.|.|TRBJ2-3
CASSDLTNRVFPDTQYF
TGTGCCAGCAGCGATCTCACAAACAGGGTATTCCCAGATACGCAGTATTTT
>TRBV3-1|.|TRBD2|TRBJ2-4
CASSQGGSGGGIQYF
TGTGCCAGCAGCCAAGGGGGATCGGGGGGGGGCATTCAGTACTTC
>TRBV27|.|TRBD1|TRBJ2-1
CASTADRAYNEQFF
TGTGCCAGCACCGCGGACAGGGCCTACAATGAGCAGTTCTTC
>TRBV7-2|many|TRBD2|TRBJ2-3
CASRILGGTSGGTDTQYF
TGTGCCAGCAGGATCCTGGGAGGGACTAGCGGGGGCACAGATACGCAGTATTTT
>TRBV7-2|.|.|TRBJ2-7
CACSLAVKRYEQYF
TGTGCCTGCAGCTTAGCAGTGAAACGCTACGAGCAGTACTTC
>TRBV3-1|.|TRBD2|TRBJ2-1
CASSRTSGRANEQFF
TGTGCCAGCAGCCGGACTAGCGGGAGGGCCAATGAGCAGTTCTTC
>TRBV5-8|.|.|TRBJ2-7
CASSSPLDGSLEQYF
TGTGCCAGCAGCTCGCCTCTCGACGGGTCCCTGGAGCAGTACTTC